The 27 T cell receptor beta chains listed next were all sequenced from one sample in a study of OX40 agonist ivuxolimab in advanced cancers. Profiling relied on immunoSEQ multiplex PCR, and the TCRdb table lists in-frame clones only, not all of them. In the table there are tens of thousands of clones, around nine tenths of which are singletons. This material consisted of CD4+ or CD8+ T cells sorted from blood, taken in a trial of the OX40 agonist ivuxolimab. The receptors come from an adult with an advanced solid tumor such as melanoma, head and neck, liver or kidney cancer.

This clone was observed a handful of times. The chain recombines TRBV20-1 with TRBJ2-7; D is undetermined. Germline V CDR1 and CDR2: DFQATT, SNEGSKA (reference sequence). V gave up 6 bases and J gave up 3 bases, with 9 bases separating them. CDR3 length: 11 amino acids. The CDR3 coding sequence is TGCAGTGCCACAATTGGCTACGAGCAGTACTTC. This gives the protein CSATIGYEQYF.

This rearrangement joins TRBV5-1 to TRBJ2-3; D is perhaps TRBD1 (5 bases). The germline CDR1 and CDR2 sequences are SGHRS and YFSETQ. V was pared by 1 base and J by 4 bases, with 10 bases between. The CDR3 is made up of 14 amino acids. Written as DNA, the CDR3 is TGCGCCAGCAGCTTGACAGGTTTTCCAGATACGCAGTATTTT. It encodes CASSLTGFPDTQYF.

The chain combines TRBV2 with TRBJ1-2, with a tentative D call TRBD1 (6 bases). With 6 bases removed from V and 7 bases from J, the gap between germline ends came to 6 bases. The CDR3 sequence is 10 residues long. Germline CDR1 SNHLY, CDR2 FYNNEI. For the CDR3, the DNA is TGTGCCAGCAGCAGGGGTGGCTACACCTTC. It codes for CASSRGGYTF.

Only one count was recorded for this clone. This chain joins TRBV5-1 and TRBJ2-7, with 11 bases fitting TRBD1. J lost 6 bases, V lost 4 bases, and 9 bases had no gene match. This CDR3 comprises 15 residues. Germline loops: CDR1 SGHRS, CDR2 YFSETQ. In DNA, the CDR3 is TGCGCCAGCAGCCTGATTTCCGGGACAGGGGGCGAGCAGTACTTC. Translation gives CASSLISGTGGEQYF.

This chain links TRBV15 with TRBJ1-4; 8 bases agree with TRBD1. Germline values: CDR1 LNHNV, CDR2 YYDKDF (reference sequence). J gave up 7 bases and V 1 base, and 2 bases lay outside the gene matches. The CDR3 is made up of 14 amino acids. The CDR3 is CATSRATGGEKLFF. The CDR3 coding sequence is TGTGCCACCAGCAGAGCCACAGGGGGTGAAAAACTGTTTTTT.

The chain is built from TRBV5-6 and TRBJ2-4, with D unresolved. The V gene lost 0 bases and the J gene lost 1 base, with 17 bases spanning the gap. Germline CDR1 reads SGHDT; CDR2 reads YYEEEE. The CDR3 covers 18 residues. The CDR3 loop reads CASSLAWVPGLAKNIQYF. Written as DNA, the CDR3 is TGTGCCAGCAGCTTGGCTTGGGTTCCCGGGCTTGCCAAAAACATTCAGTACTTC.

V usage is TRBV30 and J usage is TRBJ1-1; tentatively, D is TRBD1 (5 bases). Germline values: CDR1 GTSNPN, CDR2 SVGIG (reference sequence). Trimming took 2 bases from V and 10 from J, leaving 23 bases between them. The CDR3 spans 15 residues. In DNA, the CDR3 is TGTGCCTGGAGTATCCCCCGGGATCTCCTTAGGGGAGCTTTCTTT. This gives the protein CAWSIPRDLLRGAFF. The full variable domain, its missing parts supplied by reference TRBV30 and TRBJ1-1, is SQTIHQWPATLVQPVGSPLSLECTVEGTSNPNLYWYRQAAGRGLQLLFYSVGIGQISSEVPQNLSASRPQDRQFILSSKKLLLSDSGFYLCAWSIPRDLLRGAFFGQGTRLTVV.

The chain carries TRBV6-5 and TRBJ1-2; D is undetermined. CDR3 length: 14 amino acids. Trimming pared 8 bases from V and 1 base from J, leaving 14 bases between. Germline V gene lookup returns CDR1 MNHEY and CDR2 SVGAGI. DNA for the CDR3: TGTGCCAGCGTGCAGCTCGGCCTTAACTATGGCTACACCTTC. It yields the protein CASVQLGLNYGYTF.

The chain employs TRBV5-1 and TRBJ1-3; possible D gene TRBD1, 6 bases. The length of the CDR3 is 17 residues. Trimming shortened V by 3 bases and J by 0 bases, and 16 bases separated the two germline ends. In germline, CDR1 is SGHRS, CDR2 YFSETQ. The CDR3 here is CASSWGVQGPSGNTIYF. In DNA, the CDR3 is TGCGCCAGCAGCTGGGGAGTACAGGGACCCTCTGGAAACACCATATATTTT. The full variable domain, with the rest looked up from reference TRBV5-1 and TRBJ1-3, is KAGVTQTPRYLIKTRGQQVTLSCSPISGHRSVSWYQQTPGQGLQFLFEYFSETQRNKGNFPGRFSGRQFSNSRSEMNVSTLELGDSALYLCASSWGVQGPSGNTIYFGEGSWLTVV.

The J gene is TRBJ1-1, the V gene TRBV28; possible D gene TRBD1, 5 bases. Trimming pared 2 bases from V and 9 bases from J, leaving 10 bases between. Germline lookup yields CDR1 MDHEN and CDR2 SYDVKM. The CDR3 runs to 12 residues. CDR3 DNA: TGTGCCAGCAGTTTAAGACAGCCTAAAGCTTTCTTT. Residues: CASSLRQPKAFF.

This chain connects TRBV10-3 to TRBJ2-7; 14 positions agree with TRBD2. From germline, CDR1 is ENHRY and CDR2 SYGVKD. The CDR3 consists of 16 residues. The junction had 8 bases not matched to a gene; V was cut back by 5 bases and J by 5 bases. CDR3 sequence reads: CAISLLGTSGSDEQYF. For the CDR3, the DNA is TGTGCCATCAGTCTATTAGGGACTAGCGGGAGCGACGAGCAGTACTTC.

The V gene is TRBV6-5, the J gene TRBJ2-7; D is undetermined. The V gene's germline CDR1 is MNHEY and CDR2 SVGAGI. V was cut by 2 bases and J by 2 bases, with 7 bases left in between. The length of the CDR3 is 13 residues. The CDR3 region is CASSYVGTYEQYF. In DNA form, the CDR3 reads TGTGCCAGCAGTTACGTCGGAACCTACGAGCAGTACTTC.

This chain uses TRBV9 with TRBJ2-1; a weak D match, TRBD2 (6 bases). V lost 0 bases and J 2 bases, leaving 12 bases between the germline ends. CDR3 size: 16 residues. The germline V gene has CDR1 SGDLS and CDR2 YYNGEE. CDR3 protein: CASSVGPAGAYNEQFF. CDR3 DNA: TGTGCCAGCAGCGTAGGCCCAGCGGGCGCCTACAATGAGCAGTTCTTC.

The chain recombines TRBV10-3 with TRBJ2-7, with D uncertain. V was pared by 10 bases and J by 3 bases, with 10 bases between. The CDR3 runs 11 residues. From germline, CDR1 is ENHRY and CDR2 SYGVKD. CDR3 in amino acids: CATLDGYEQYF. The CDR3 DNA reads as TGTGCCACTCTAGACGGCTACGAGCAGTACTTC.

The CDR3 spells CASRRDGRTSGSHNEQFF. In DNA form, the CDR3 reads TGCGCCAGCAGACGTGACGGCCGGACTAGCGGGTCCCACAATGAGCAGTTCTTC. V and J are TRBV5-1 and TRBJ2-1; 11 positions agree with TRBD2. V was pared by 5 bases and J by 5 bases, with 15 bases of the junction left unmatched. The CDR3 is 18 residues long. Germline assignment: CDR1 SGHRS and CDR2 YFSETQ.

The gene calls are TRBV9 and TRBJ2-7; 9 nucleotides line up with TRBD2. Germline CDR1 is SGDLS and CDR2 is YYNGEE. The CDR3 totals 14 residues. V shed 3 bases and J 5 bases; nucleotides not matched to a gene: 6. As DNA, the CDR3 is TGTGCCAGCAGCGGGAGCGGGAGGCTCAACGAGCAGTACTTC. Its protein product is CASSGSGRLNEQYF.

The CDR3 spells CASSPGTGGMNSNQPQHF. In DNA, the CDR3 is TGCGCCAGCAGTCCCGGGACAGGGGGTATGAATAGCAATCAGCCCCAGCATTTT. The chain joins TRBV5-1 to TRBJ1-5, with TRBD1 matching 11 bases. The CDR3 runs to 18 residues. V was pared by 5 bases and J by 0 bases, with 10 bases of the junction left unmatched. CDR1 and CDR2 from the germline V gene are SGHRS and YFSETQ.

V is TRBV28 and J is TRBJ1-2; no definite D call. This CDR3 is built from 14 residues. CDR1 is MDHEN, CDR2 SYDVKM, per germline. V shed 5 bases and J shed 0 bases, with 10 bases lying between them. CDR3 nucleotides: TGTGCCAGCAGTCTCGGGAGGGCTAACTATGGCTACACCTTC. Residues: CASSLGRANYGYTF.

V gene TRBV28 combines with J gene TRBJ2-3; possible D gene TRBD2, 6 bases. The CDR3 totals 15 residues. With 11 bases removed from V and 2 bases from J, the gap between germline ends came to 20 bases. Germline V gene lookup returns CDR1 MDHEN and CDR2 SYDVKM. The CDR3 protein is CAGSSGRLNTDTQYF. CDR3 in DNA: TGTGCCGGATCGAGCGGGCGACTCAACACAGATACGCAGTATTTT.

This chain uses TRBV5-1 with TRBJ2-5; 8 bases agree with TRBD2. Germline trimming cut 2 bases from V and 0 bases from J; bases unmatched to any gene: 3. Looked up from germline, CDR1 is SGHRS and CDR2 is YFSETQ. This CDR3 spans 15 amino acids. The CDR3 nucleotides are TGCGCCAGCAGCTTTACGGGGGGGTACCAAGAGACCCAGTACTTC. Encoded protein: CASSFTGGYQETQYF.

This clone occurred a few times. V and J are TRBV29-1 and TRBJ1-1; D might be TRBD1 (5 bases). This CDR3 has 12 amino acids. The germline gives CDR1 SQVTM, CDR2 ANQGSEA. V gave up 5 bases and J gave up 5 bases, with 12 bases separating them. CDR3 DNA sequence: TGCAGCGTTTCCAGGGTGTTGACTGAAGCTTTCTTT. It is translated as CSVSRVLTEAFF.

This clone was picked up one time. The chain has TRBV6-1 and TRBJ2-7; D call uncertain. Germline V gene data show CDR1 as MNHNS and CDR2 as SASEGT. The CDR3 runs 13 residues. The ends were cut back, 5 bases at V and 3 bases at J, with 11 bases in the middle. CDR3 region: CASSRLKGYEQYF. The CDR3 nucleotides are TGTGCCAGCAGTCGGCTTAAGGGCTACGAGCAGTACTTC.

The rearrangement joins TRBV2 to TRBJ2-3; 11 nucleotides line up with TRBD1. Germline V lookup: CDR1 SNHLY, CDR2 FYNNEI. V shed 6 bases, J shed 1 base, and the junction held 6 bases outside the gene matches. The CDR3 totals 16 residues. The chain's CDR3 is CASRLRTGGGTDTQYF. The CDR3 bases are TGTGCCAGCAGACTCAGGACAGGGGGCGGCACAGATACGCAGTATTTT.

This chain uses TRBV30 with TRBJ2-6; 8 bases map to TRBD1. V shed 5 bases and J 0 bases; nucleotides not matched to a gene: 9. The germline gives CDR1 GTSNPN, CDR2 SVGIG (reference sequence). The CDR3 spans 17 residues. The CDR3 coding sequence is TGTGCCTGGCACCCGGGACAGGCCAACTCTGGGGCCAACGTCCTGACTTTC. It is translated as CAWHPGQANSGANVLTF.

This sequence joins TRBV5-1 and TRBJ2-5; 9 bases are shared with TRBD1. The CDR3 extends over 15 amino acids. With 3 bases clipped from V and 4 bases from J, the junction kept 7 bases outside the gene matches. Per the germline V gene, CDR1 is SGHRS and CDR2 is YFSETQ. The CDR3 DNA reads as TGCGCCAGCAGCTCGATTACAGGGGGCGGAGAGACCCAGTACTTC. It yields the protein CASSSITGGGETQYF.

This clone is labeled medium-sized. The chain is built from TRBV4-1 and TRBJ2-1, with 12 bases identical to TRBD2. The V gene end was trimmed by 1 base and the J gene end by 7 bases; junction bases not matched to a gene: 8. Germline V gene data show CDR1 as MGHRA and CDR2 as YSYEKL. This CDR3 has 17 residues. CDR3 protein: CASSQVPLAGGRNEQFF. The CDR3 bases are TGCGCCAGCAGCCAAGTGCCACTAGCGGGGGGAAGGAATGAGCAGTTCTTC.

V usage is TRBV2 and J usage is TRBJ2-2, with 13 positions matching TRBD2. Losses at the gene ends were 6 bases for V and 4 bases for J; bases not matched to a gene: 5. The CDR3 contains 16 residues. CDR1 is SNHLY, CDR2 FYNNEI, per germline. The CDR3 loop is CASRRLAGGSTGELFF. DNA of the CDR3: TGTGCCAGCAGGAGACTAGCGGGAGGATCCACCGGGGAGCTGTTTTTT. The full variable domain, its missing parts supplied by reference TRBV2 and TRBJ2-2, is EPEVTQTPSHQVTQMGQEVILRCVPISNHLYFYWYRQILGQKVEFLVSFYNNEISEKSEIFDDQFSVERPDGSNFTLKIRSTKLEDSAMYFCASRRLAGGSTGELFFGEGSRLTVL.